A single sample gave rise to the 29 T cell receptor beta chains below, sequenced in a study of Tregs in tolerant kidney transplant recipients. Libraries were prepared by immunoSEQ multiplex PCR; TCRdb keeps only in-frame clonotypes and omits some of them. This sample has approximately 50,000 clones, with 91% found just once. Mixed chimerism was transient after nonmyeloablative marrow transplants from related graft donors. This material consisted of CD8+ T cells from blood (PBMCs), taken 24 months after the transplant. The receptor source for this set is a human patient who received a combined kidney and bone marrow transplant. The graft donor may have given rise to some T cells.

The chain employs TRBV12-5 and TRBJ1-1; tentative D call: TRBD1 (6 bases). CDR3 length: 14 amino acids. Trimming took 2 bases from V and 0 from J, leaving 7 bases between them. The germline gives CDR1 LGHNT, CDR2 FRNRAP. The CDR3 nucleotides are TGTGCTAGTGGTTTGACAGGGATGAACACTGAAGCTTTCTTT. Amino acids: CASGLTGMNTEAFF.

The chain employs TRBV5-1 and TRBJ2-7, with D perhaps TRBD2 (5 bases). Per the germline V gene, CDR1 is SGHRS and CDR2 is YFSETQ. With 2 bases removed from V and 1 base from J, the gap between germline ends came to 7 bases. This CDR3 is 13 amino acids long. The CDR3 loop reads CASSLAESYEQYF. In DNA, the CDR3 is TGCGCCAGCAGCTTAGCGGAATCCTACGAGCAGTACTTC.

V usage is TRBV7-9 and J usage is TRBJ2-7, with 9 bases that match TRBD2. CDR1 and CDR2 (germline): SEHNR, FQNEAQ (reference sequence). V lost 5 bases, J lost 0 bases, and 5 bases stayed unmatched. The CDR3 runs 15 residues. CDR3 amino acids: CASSASSGTSYEQYF. Here the CDR3 DNA reads TGTGCCAGCAGCGCCTCTAGCGGGACCTCCTACGAGCAGTACTTC. The full variable domain, in which reference TRBV7-9 and TRBJ2-7 provide the parts outside the CDR3, is DTGVSQNPRHKITKRGQNVTFRCDPISEHNRLYWYRQTLGQGPEFLTYFQNEAQLEKSRLLSDRFSAERPKGSFSTLEIQRTEQGDSAMYLCASSASSGTSYEQYFGPGTRLTVT.

There are a few counts of this clone. The chain couples TRBV4-3 to TRBJ1-1, with a possible D match to TRBD1 (5 bases). Germline assignment: CDR1 LGHNA and CDR2 YSLEER. The CDR3 sequence is 15 residues long. The V and J ends lost 0 bases and 3 bases respectively, with 11 bases between them. The CDR3: CASSQDRWGDTEAFF. The CDR3 region has the DNA TGCGCCAGCAGCCAAGATCGTTGGGGGGACACTGAAGCTTTCTTT.

V gene TRBV4-1 combines with J gene TRBJ1-1; 9 bases match TRBD1. The length of the CDR3 is 17 residues. Germline trimming cut 0 bases from V and 4 bases from J; bases unmatched to any gene: 9. Germline V gene lookup returns CDR1 MGHRA and CDR2 YSYEKL. The CDR3 DNA sequence: TGCGCCAGCAGCCAAGATGGGACAGGGAGGAGTCGCACTGAAGCTTTCTTT. This translates into CASSQDGTGRSRTEAFF.

The V call is TRBV6-5, the J call TRBJ2-7; D might be TRBD2 (5 bases). The germline gives CDR1 MNHEY, CDR2 SVGAGI. The CDR3 spans 15 residues. V was cut by 0 bases and J by 7 bases, with 16 bases left in between. CDR3 sequence reads: CASSYSRSGRREQYF. The CDR3 DNA sequence: TGTGCCAGCAGTTACTCAAGGAGTGGGCGGAGGGAGCAGTACTTC.

CDR3 sequence (DNA): TGTGCCAGCAGTTCCGGGACAGGAATGACTGAAGCTTTCTTT. Residues: CASSSGTGMTEAFF. The chain employs TRBV28 and TRBJ1-1, with 8 bases fitting TRBD1. The CDR3 extends over 14 amino acids. CDR1 and CDR2 from the germline V gene are MDHEN and SYDVKM. Trimming cost V 4 bases and J 5 bases; bases outside gene matches: 6.

The CDR3 reads CAISESATDTQYF. The CDR3 coding sequence is TGTGCCATCAGTGAGTCGGCTACAGATACGCAGTATTTT. The chain joins TRBV10-3 to TRBJ2-3; D is unresolved. Between the trimmed V and J ends, which lost 0 bases and 3 bases, there was a span of 4 bases. The CDR3 extends over 13 amino acids. Germline values: CDR1 ENHRY, CDR2 SYGVKD.

The CDR3 bases are TGCGCCAGCAGTCAGTCCGACAGGAGCTCCTACGAGCAGTACTTC. It specifies CASSQSDRSSYEQYF. The J gene is TRBJ2-7, the V gene TRBV23-1, with a possible D match to TRBD1 (6 bases). TRBV23-1 is an ORF; its function is uncertain. CDR3 size: 15 residues. Trimming took off 3 bases at V and 0 bases at J, with 12 bases between the two ends.

V gene TRBV27 combines with J gene TRBJ1-1; maybe TRBD1 (5 bases). Germline V gene sequence: CDR1 MNHEY, CDR2 SMNVEV (reference sequence). This CDR3 comprises 15 residues. Trimming took 1 base from V and 4 from J, leaving 13 bases between them. The CDR3 DNA reads TGTGCCAGCAGTTTATTTTGGGGCAAGGGCACTGAAGCTTTCTTT. The encoded protein is CASSLFWGKGTEAFF.

The chain uses TRBV4-3 and TRBJ1-2; D perhaps matches TRBD1 (5 bases). CDR3 length: 15 amino acids. Germline V gene data show CDR1 as LGHNA and CDR2 as YSLEER. V gave up 2 bases and J gave up 8 bases, with 18 bases separating them. The CDR3 loop is CASSQSSPGRGGYTF. CDR3 DNA sequence: TGCGCCAGCAGCCAATCCTCCCCCGGGAGGGGAGGCTACACCTTC.

V gene TRBV7-9 combines with J gene TRBJ2-1, with D hard to call. Trimming took 5 bases from V and 5 from J, leaving 16 bases between them. Looked up from germline, CDR1 is SEHNR and CDR2 is FQNEAQ (reference sequence). The CDR3 has 15 residues. This chain's CDR3 is CASSQSTGINNEQFF. The CDR3 coding sequence is TGTGCCAGCAGCCAAAGTACGGGTATAAACAATGAGCAGTTCTTC.

V usage is TRBV7-6 and J usage is TRBJ2-2, with D uncertain. CDR3 size: 14 residues. Looked up from germline, CDR1 is SGHVS and CDR2 is FNYEAQ. Trimming took 0 bases from V and 6 from J, leaving 8 bases between them. CDR3 nucleotide sequence: TGTGCCAGCAGCTTAGCGCCGGGTTCCGGGGAGCTGTTTTTT. Translation: CASSLAPGSGELFF.

The rearrangement joins TRBV7-7 to TRBJ2-1; 7 bases agree with TRBD2. Looked up from germline, CDR1 is SSHAT and CDR2 is FNYEAQ (reference sequence). V was pared by 0 bases and J by 3 bases, with 5 bases of the junction left unmatched. There are 16 residues in the CDR3. The CDR3 bases are TGTGCCAGCAGCTTAGCCGCAGCGGGAAGCTACAATGAGCAGTTCTTC. Translating it yields CASSLAAAGSYNEQFF.

V is TRBV27 and J is TRBJ2-1; the match to TRBD1 covers 7 bases. The V and J ends lost 5 bases and 7 bases, in that order; junction bases with no gene match: 2. The germline V gene encodes CDR1 MNHEY and CDR2 SMNVEV (reference sequence). The CDR3 loop spans 12 amino acids. The CDR3 loop reads CASSTTGNEQFF. CDR3 sequence (DNA): TGTGCCAGCAGTACGACAGGGAATGAGCAGTTCTTC.

The chain employs TRBV15 and TRBJ1-1; tentatively, D is TRBD1 (5 bases). V lost 3 bases and J 1 base, leaving 15 bases between the germline ends. The CDR3 spans 16 residues. CDR1 LNHNV and CDR2 YYDKDF come from the germline V gene (reference sequence). CDR3: CATSRELKTANTEAFF. DNA for the CDR3: TGTGCCACCAGCAGGGAACTTAAGACAGCGAACACTGAAGCTTTCTTT. Full variable domain (remainder filled in from reference TRBV15 and TRBJ1-1): DAMVIQNPRYQVTQFGKPVTLSCSQTLNHNVMYWYQQKSSQAPKLLFHYYDKDFNNEADTPDNFQSRRPNTSFCFLDIRSPGLGDTAMYLCATSRELKTANTEAFFGQGTRLTVV.

The chain employs TRBV7-7 and TRBJ2-5; perhaps TRBD2 as D (6 bases). The CDR3 is made up of 13 amino acids. The germline V gene encodes CDR1 SSHAT and CDR2 FNYEAQ (reference sequence). The V gene lost 2 bases and the J gene lost 4 bases, with 8 bases spanning the gap. The CDR3 coding sequence is TGTGCCAGCAGCTTATCCGGGGGAGAGACCCAGTACTTC. The encoded protein is CASSLSGGETQYF.

Concerning this clone: The sample carries other DNA sequences with the same CDR3. The rearrangement links TRBV5-5 to TRBJ1-6; no reliable D call. CDR3 length: 15 amino acids. V shed 2 bases and J shed 13 bases, with 19 bases lying between them. Germline V gene lookup returns CDR1 SGHKS and CDR2 YYEKEE (reference sequence). CDR3 loop: CASSFAYGVGSPLHF. In nucleotides, the CDR3 is TGTGCCAGCAGCTTTGCGTACGGGGTAGGTTCCCCCCTCCACTTT.

V and J are TRBV7-6 and TRBJ1-1; TRBD1 agrees at 10 bases. CDR1 is SGHVS and CDR2 is FNYEAQ in the germline V gene. Unmatched junction bases numbered 4, after V lost 4 bases and J lost 5 bases. This CDR3 has 14 amino acids. The CDR3 region has the DNA TGTGCCAGCAGCTCCCCGGGACAGGGGACTGAAGCTTTCTTT. Encoded protein: CASSSPGQGTEAFF.

The CDR3 DNA is TGTGCCAGCAGTAATACAGGGTGGGAGCAGTACTTC. Protein sequence: CASSNTGWEQYF. V and J are TRBV7-9 and TRBJ2-7, with D maybe TRBD1 (6 bases). V lost 6 bases and J lost 7, with 13 bases in between. The germline V gene encodes CDR1 SEHNR and CDR2 FQNEAQ (reference sequence). The CDR3 is 12 amino acids.

The chain carries TRBV27 and TRBJ2-1; 7 bases fit TRBD1. J was trimmed by 3 bases and V by 3 bases; bases with no gene match: 8. Germline-derived CDR1 and CDR2 are MNHEY and SMNVEV (reference sequence). The CDR3 is 16 amino acids. The CDR3 loop reads CASSLWAGTDYNEQFF. CDR3 coding DNA: TGTGCCAGCAGTTTGTGGGCCGGGACAGACTACAATGAGCAGTTCTTC.

This clone has a handful of counts. The chain couples TRBV19 to TRBJ1-1, with 8 bases identical to TRBD1. After removal of 7 bases from V and 1 base from J, the junction contained 5 bases not matched to a gene. There are 14 residues in the CDR3. Germline V gene data show CDR1 as LNHDA and CDR2 as SQIVND (reference sequence). The DNA for the CDR3 is TGTGCCAGTAAAACAGGGGGAGGGAACACTGAAGCTTTCTTT. It translates to CASKTGGGNTEAFF.

CDR3: CASSWGTGTHEQYF. The CDR3 coding sequence is TGTGCCAGCAGCTGGGGGACAGGGACCCACGAGCAGTACTTC. V is TRBV5-6 and J is TRBJ2-7; 9 bases align to TRBD1. The V and J ends lost 3 bases and 5 bases, in that order; junction bases with no gene match: 6. CDR1 is SGHDT, CDR2 YYEEEE, per germline. The CDR3 runs 14 residues.

The rearrangement joins TRBV7-3 to TRBJ1-1; no definite D call. Germline-derived CDR1 and CDR2 are SGHTA and FQGTGA. V was clipped by 3 bases and J by 3 bases, with 8 bases between them. The length of the CDR3 is 13 residues. CDR3 amino acids: CASSFDADTEAFF. The CDR3 DNA is TGTGCCAGCAGCTTCGATGCGGACACTGAAGCTTTCTTT.

The CDR3 coding sequence is TGTGCCAGCAGCTTATTCAGGGCTAGTTCACCCCTCCACTTT. Translation: CASSLFRASSPLHF. The rearrangement links TRBV13 to TRBJ1-6; D might be TRBD1 (5 bases). V dropped 2 bases and J dropped 9 bases, with 11 bases sitting between them. This CDR3 contains 14 residues. Germline lookup yields CDR1 PRHDT and CDR2 FYEKMQ (reference sequence). Full variable domain (missing parts from reference TRBV13 and TRBJ1-6): AAGVIQSPRHLIKEKRETATLKCYPIPRHDTVYWYQQGPGQDPQFLISFYEKMQSDKGSIPDRFSAQQFSDYHSELNMSSLELGDSALYFCASSLFRASSPLHFGNGTRLTVT.

The V call is TRBV7-9, the J call TRBJ2-7, with D hard to call. The CDR3 spans 13 residues. Trimming cost V 5 bases and J 3 bases, with 11 bases left between them. CDR1 is SEHNR, CDR2 FQNEAQ, per germline (reference sequence). The DNA for the CDR3 is TGTGCCAGCAGCCTACTGCCGGGCTACGAGCAGTACTTC. It yields the protein CASSLLPGYEQYF.

The chain has TRBV27 and TRBJ2-7; D possibly corresponds to TRBD1 (5 bases). Germline loops: CDR1 MNHEY, CDR2 SMNVEV (reference sequence). V was trimmed by 2 bases and J by 5 bases, leaving 10 bases between them. The CDR3 spans 13 residues. In nucleotides, the CDR3 is TGTGCCAGCAGTTTAGCAGGGTTGCACGAGCAGTACTTC. This sequence encodes CASSLAGLHEQYF.

The CDR3 spells CASTQGGHSEQFF. In nucleotides, the CDR3 is TGTGCCAGCACCCAGGGGGGCCACAGTGAGCAGTTCTTC. The V and J genes are TRBV28 and TRBJ2-1, with D perhaps matching TRBD1 (7 bases). V shed 7 bases and J shed 9 bases, with 16 bases lying between them. Germline lookup yields CDR1 MDHEN and CDR2 SYDVKM. The CDR3 runs 13 residues.

This chain links TRBV7-3 with TRBJ2-3; TRBD2 might be the D (5 bases). The CDR3 length is 13 residues. V was clipped by 1 base and J by 6 bases, with 8 bases between them. Germline lookup yields CDR1 SGHTA and CDR2 FQGTGA. Here the CDR3 reads CASSLITGDTQYF. The CDR3 coding sequence is TGTGCCAGCAGCTTAATAACGGGGGATACGCAGTATTTT.